The rows below give T cell receptor beta chains drawn from one sample of a study of identical twins. TCRdb reanalysed the 5' RACE reads using MiXCR and keeps one entry per CDR3 protein. The table shows roughly 500,000 distinct CDR3 sequences, with around 20% occurring only once. These data were also reused for a study on T cells expressing NK-cell markers.

The specimen sequenced was CD4+ T cells sorted from blood. Source of these receptors: a woman under 30 in good health. CDR3s include the opening cysteine and the closing phenylalanine or tryptophan. A D gene is named only where the DNA matches it firmly. The size field is filled for only some rows; it gives once, few, many or a size class.

v_call: TRBV10-3; clone_size: .; cdr3_length: 13; d_call: .; j_call: TRBJ1-2; cdr3_nt: TGTGCCATCAGATCGGGGCAGAGGGATGGCTACACCTTC; cdr3_aa: CAIRSGQRDGYTF
v_call: TRBV5-1; clone_size: .; cdr3_length: 15; d_call: .; j_call: TRBJ1-2; cdr3_nt: TGCGCCAGCAGCTTTGGACCGGAACCAAACTATGGCTACACCTTC; cdr3_aa: CASSFGPEPNYGYTF
v_call: TRBV5-6; clone_size: .; cdr3_length: 17; d_call: .; j_call: TRBJ2-1; cdr3_nt: TGTGCCAGCAGCTTAAAAGGGGTCGGGACTCTAAACAATGAGCAGTTCTTC; cdr3_aa: CASSLKGVGTLNNEQFF
v_call: TRBV2; clone_size: few; cdr3_length: 12; d_call: TRBD1; j_call: TRBJ2-1; cdr3_nt: TGTGCCAGCAGAATGACAGGGAATGAGCAGTTCTTC; cdr3_aa: CASRMTGNEQFF
v_call: TRBV7-8; clone_size: many; cdr3_length: 15; d_call: .; j_call: TRBJ1-1; cdr3_nt: TGTGCCAGCAGCCCCGTCGGGGGGCTTCACACTGAAGCTTTCTTT; cdr3_aa: CASSPVGGLHTEAFF
v_call: TRBV20-1; clone_size: .; cdr3_length: 12; d_call: TRBD1; j_call: TRBJ2-4; cdr3_nt: TGCAGTGCTCTGACAGGGGGTGACATTCAGTACTTC; cdr3_aa: CSALTGGDIQYF
v_call: TRBV20-1; clone_size: .; cdr3_length: 14; d_call: TRBD2; j_call: TRBJ2-7; cdr3_nt: TGCAGTGCTTGGGTCGGAGCGGGGATTGACGAGCAGTACTTC; cdr3_aa: CSAWVGAGIDEQYF
v_call: TRBV2; clone_size: few; cdr3_length: 13; d_call: .; j_call: TRBJ2-7; cdr3_nt: TGTGCCAGCAGTTACGACAACTCCTACGAGCAGTACTTC; cdr3_aa: CASSYDNSYEQYF
v_call: TRBV5-1; clone_size: few; cdr3_length: 13; d_call: .; j_call: TRBJ1-1; cdr3_nt: TGCGCCAGCAGCACGGCGGGGGGGACTGAAGCTTTCTTT; cdr3_aa: CASSTAGGTEAFF
v_call: TRBV2; clone_size: .; cdr3_length: 13; d_call: .; j_call: TRBJ1-1; cdr3_nt: TGTGCCAGCTTCAGGGCGATGAACACTGAAGCTTTCTTT; cdr3_aa: CASFRAMNTEAFF
v_call: TRBV12-3/TRBV12-4; clone_size: many; cdr3_length: 14; d_call: .; j_call: TRBJ2-1; cdr3_nt: TGTGCCAGCAGTTTACGGGAGAACTACAATGAGCAGTTCTTC; cdr3_aa: CASSLRENYNEQFF
v_call: TRBV6-4; clone_size: .; cdr3_length: 13; d_call: .; j_call: TRBJ2-2; cdr3_nt: TGTGCCAGCAGTGACCAGGGGTTCGGGGAGCTGTTTTTT; cdr3_aa: CASSDQGFGELFF
v_call: TRBV7-2; clone_size: few; cdr3_length: 13; d_call: TRBD2; j_call: TRBJ2-3; cdr3_nt: TGTGCCAGCAGCTTACGAACTAGCGAAAGGCAGTATTTT; cdr3_aa: CASSLRTSERQYF
v_call: TRBV20-1; clone_size: few; cdr3_length: 11; d_call: .; j_call: TRBJ1-2; cdr3_nt: TGCAGTGCTAACTACATAAAGGGCTACACCTTC; cdr3_aa: CSANYIKGYTF
v_call: TRBV4-1; clone_size: .; cdr3_length: 21; d_call: TRBD2; j_call: TRBJ2-1; cdr3_nt: TGCGCCAGCAGCCAAGATATCCTAGCGGGAGGCCTCCATAGCTCCTACAATGAGCAGTTCTTC; cdr3_aa: CASSQDILAGGLHSSYNEQFF
v_call: TRBV20-1; clone_size: .; cdr3_length: 15; d_call: .; j_call: TRBJ2-2; cdr3_nt: TGCAGTGCGCTCGAATCCCTCACGAACACCGGGGAGCTGTTTTTT; cdr3_aa: CSALESLTNTGELFF
v_call: TRBV12-3/TRBV12-4; clone_size: few; cdr3_length: 13; d_call: TRBD1; j_call: TRBJ1-2; cdr3_nt: TGTGCCAGCACTTACAGGGGGTCGGGCGGCTACACCTTC; cdr3_aa: CASTYRGSGGYTF
v_call: TRBV29-1; clone_size: .; cdr3_length: 13; d_call: TRBD2; j_call: TRBJ2-7; cdr3_nt: TGCAGCGTACTAGCGGGAGGGCCCCACGAGCAGTACTTC; cdr3_aa: CSVLAGGPHEQYF
v_call: TRBV6-5; clone_size: .; cdr3_length: 12; d_call: .; j_call: TRBJ2-3; cdr3_nt: TGTGCCAGCAGTAGGGGGTTAGATACGCAGTATTTT; cdr3_aa: CASSRGLDTQYF
v_call: TRBV7-9; clone_size: .; cdr3_length: 15; d_call: .; j_call: TRBJ1-1; cdr3_nt: TGTGCCAGCAGCTTAGCTCATGGACGGAACACTGAAGCTTTCTTT; cdr3_aa: CASSLAHGRNTEAFF
v_call: TRBV7-2; clone_size: .; cdr3_length: 13; d_call: .; j_call: TRBJ2-2; cdr3_nt: TGTGCCAGCAGCTTATGGGGCGGGGGGGAGCTGTTTTTT; cdr3_aa: CASSLWGGGELFF
v_call: TRBV5-5; clone_size: many; cdr3_length: 14; d_call: TRBD2; j_call: TRBJ2-5; cdr3_nt: TGTGCCAGCAGCTTGGGGGGGAGGGAAGAGACCCAGTACTTC; cdr3_aa: CASSLGGREETQYF
v_call: TRBV20-1; clone_size: .; cdr3_length: 11; d_call: .; j_call: TRBJ2-7; cdr3_nt: TGCAGTGCTCAACGGGAGTACGAGCAGTACTTC; cdr3_aa: CSAQREYEQYF
v_call: TRBV3-1; clone_size: .; cdr3_length: 15; d_call: .; j_call: TRBJ2-1; cdr3_nt: TGTGCCAGCAGCCAAGGCAGCCAGCACTACAATGAGCAGTTCTTC; cdr3_aa: CASSQGSQHYNEQFF
v_call: TRBV12-3/TRBV12-4; clone_size: .; cdr3_length: 16; d_call: .; j_call: TRBJ1-1; cdr3_nt: TGTGCCAGCACCTTTACCGGGACAAGCATGAACACTGAAGCTTTCTTT; cdr3_aa: CASTFTGTSMNTEAFF
v_call: TRBV20-1; clone_size: .; cdr3_length: 15; d_call: TRBD2; j_call: TRBJ2-3; cdr3_nt: TGCAGTGCCGCCGATAGCGGGAGGATCGCAGATACGCAGTATTTT; cdr3_aa: CSAADSGRIADTQYF
v_call: TRBV2; clone_size: .; cdr3_length: 17; d_call: .; j_call: TRBJ2-5; cdr3_nt: TGTGCCAGCAGTGGTCCCCTCTTACTAGCATCCCAAGAGACCCAGTACTTC; cdr3_aa: CASSGPLLLASQETQYF
v_call: TRBV9; clone_size: few; cdr3_length: 17; d_call: .; j_call: TRBJ2-3; cdr3_nt: TGTGCCAGCAGCCTAGGTCGCCATCAACCTAGCACAGATACGCAGTATTTT; cdr3_aa: CASSLGRHQPSTDTQYF
v_call: TRBV4-3; clone_size: few; cdr3_length: 15; d_call: TRBD2; j_call: TRBJ2-2; cdr3_nt: TGCGCCAGCAGCCAAGCTCGCGGGAGTGAGGGGGAGCTGTTTTTT; cdr3_aa: CASSQARGSEGELFF
v_call: TRBV7-2; clone_size: .; cdr3_length: 16; d_call: TRBD1; j_call: TRBJ1-2; cdr3_nt: TGTGCCAGCAGCCCTGCTGACAGGGTCTCAAGGTTGGGCTACACCTTC; cdr3_aa: CASSPADRVSRLGYTF
v_call: TRBV6-5; clone_size: few; cdr3_length: 16; d_call: .; j_call: TRBJ2-3; cdr3_nt: TGTGCCAGCAGTTACATGAACAGGGACCCACCAGATACGCAGTATTTT; cdr3_aa: CASSYMNRDPPDTQYF
v_call: TRBV6-2/TRBV6-3; clone_size: few; cdr3_length: 14; d_call: .; j_call: TRBJ1-3; cdr3_nt: TGTGCCAGCTTGGACACCTCCTCTGGAAACACCATATATTTT; cdr3_aa: CASLDTSSGNTIYF
v_call: TRBV5-1; clone_size: few; cdr3_length: 15; d_call: .; j_call: TRBJ2-7; cdr3_nt: TGCGCCAGCAGCTTGTCCGGGGGGCATACCTACGAGCAGTACTTC; cdr3_aa: CASSLSGGHTYEQYF
v_call: TRBV29-1; clone_size: few; cdr3_length: 14; d_call: .; j_call: TRBJ2-3; cdr3_nt: TGCAGCGTTGAACGAGGGACCAGCACAGATACGCAGTATTTT; cdr3_aa: CSVERGTSTDTQYF
v_call: TRBV20-1; clone_size: .; cdr3_length: 15; d_call: .; j_call: TRBJ2-7; cdr3_nt: TGCAGTGCTAGCCCCTCGGGCGCCAGCTCCTACGAGCAGTACTTC; cdr3_aa: CSASPSGASSYEQYF
v_call: TRBV7-9; clone_size: .; cdr3_length: 14; d_call: .; j_call: TRBJ1-2; cdr3_nt: TGTGCCAGCAGCCTTCGCGAGGGGTCGGGTGGCTACACCTTC; cdr3_aa: CASSLREGSGGYTF
v_call: TRBV27; clone_size: .; cdr3_length: 20; d_call: TRBD1; j_call: TRBJ1-4; cdr3_nt: TGTGCCAGCAGTTTATCGATAATCCGGGACAGGGCCTCGACTAATGAAAAACTGTTTTTT; cdr3_aa: CASSLSIIRDRASTNEKLFF
v_call: TRBV12-3/TRBV12-4; clone_size: many; cdr3_length: 15; d_call: TRBD2; j_call: TRBJ2-3; cdr3_nt: TGTGCCAGCAGGAAGCGGGGGTTGGGCACAGATACGCAGTATTTT; cdr3_aa: CASRKRGLGTDTQYF
v_call: TRBV12-3/TRBV12-4; clone_size: many; cdr3_length: 17; d_call: .; j_call: TRBJ2-3; cdr3_nt: TGTGCCAGCGGGGGGTGGTTGGGGAGGACTTTGACAGATACGCAGTATTTT; cdr3_aa: CASGGWLGRTLTDTQYF
v_call: TRBV4-3; clone_size: few; cdr3_length: 15; d_call: .; j_call: TRBJ1-1; cdr3_nt: TGCGCCAGCAGCCAAGATCCTCAAAGAAACACTGAAGCTTTCTTT; cdr3_aa: CASSQDPQRNTEAFF
v_call: TRBV12-3/TRBV12-4; clone_size: .; cdr3_length: 14; d_call: .; j_call: TRBJ2-2; cdr3_nt: TGTGCCAGCAGTGTCGGGAGCATCACCGGGGAGCTGTTTTTT; cdr3_aa: CASSVGSITGELFF